A single sample is the source of the 30 T cell receptor beta chains below, sequenced in a study of monozygotic twins with inflammatory bowel disease. TCRdb reprocessed the 5' RACE reads, with one entry per CDR3 protein and no DNA. The sample holds more than 95,000 distinct CDR3 sequences. The sequenced sample was blood. These receptors were taken from a human donor with ulcerative colitis or Crohn's disease, or a healthy co-twin of an affected twin (not recorded which).

The chain recombines TRBV4-3 with TRBJ2-2. The germline V gene encodes CDR1 LGHNA and CDR2 YSLEER. The CDR3 length is 18 residues. The CDR3 spells CASSQDLASGSTLGELFF.

The chain uses TRBV5-1 and TRBJ2-7; absent DNA, TCRdb's TRBD2 call cannot be checked. Germline V lookup: CDR1 SGHRS, CDR2 YFSETQ. The CDR3 covers 15 residues. Here the CDR3 reads CASSLGPSGSYEQYF.

V gene TRBV10-3 combines with J gene TRBJ1-4; the D call from TCRdb, TRBD1, cannot be confirmed without DNA. CDR1 and CDR2 from the germline V gene are ENHRY and SYGVKD. The CDR3 has 16 residues. CDR3 in amino acids: CAISESPGMTNEKLFF.

J is TRBJ2-3 and V is TRBV4-1; the D gene TCRdb calls, TRBD1, cannot be checked with no DNA. The germline V gene has CDR1 MGHRA and CDR2 YSYEKL. This CDR3 is built from 15 residues. CDR3 region: CASSQVGAAADTQYF.

The chain couples TRBV5-4 to TRBJ2-7. CDR1 is SGHNT, CDR2 YYREEE, per germline (reference sequence). The CDR3 has 14 residues. The CDR3 reads CASSSSRSSYEQYF.

This sequence joins TRBV7-2 and TRBJ1-5. The CDR3 runs 15 residues. Germline assignment: CDR1 SGHTA and CDR2 FQGNSA. The CDR3 loop is CASSRGVGFGQPQHF.

The rearrangement uses TRBV27 and TRBJ2-3. The CDR3 is 12 residues long. Per germline, CDR1 MNHEY and CDR2 SMNVEV (reference sequence). The CDR3 protein is CASGLSSDTQYF.

J is TRBJ1-1 and V is TRBV29-1; TCRdb calls TRBD1, which cannot be checked without DNA. This CDR3 comprises 13 residues. Per the germline V gene, CDR1 is SQVTM and CDR2 is ANQGSEA. CDR3 residues: CSVEQGVNTEAFF.

This chain connects TRBV4-2 to TRBJ2-5; TCRdb designates TRBD1, a call that cannot be tested without DNA. The CDR3 is 14 amino acids. Germline lookup yields CDR1 LGHNA and CDR2 YNFKEQ. This chain's CDR3 is CASSPRVGQETQYF.

J is TRBJ2-5 and V is TRBV29-1. From germline, CDR1 is SQVTM and CDR2 ANQGSEA. The CDR3 length is 16 residues. The CDR3 sequence: CSVLESPRSSQETQYF.

This chain links TRBV3-1 with TRBJ1-4. This CDR3 has 20 residues. Germline CDR1 reads LGHDT; CDR2 reads YNNKEL (reference sequence). The CDR3: CASSQERWGDSFSTNEKLFF.

J is TRBJ1-5 and V is TRBV4-1; checking the TCRdb D call of TRBD1 is not possible without DNA. Germline V lookup: CDR1 MGHRA, CDR2 YSYEKL. The CDR3 covers 17 residues. This chain's CDR3 is CASSQVTGPKRDQPQHF.

V gene TRBV12-3 or TRBV12-4 combines with J gene TRBJ2-7; the TCRdb D gene call, TRBD1, has no DNA to confirm it. The CDR3 has 13 residues. The CDR3 loop reads CASRETGRYEQYF.

The V and J genes are TRBV20-1 and TRBJ2-4; TCRdb calls TRBD1, which cannot be checked without DNA. The CDR3 is made up of 15 amino acids. The germline V gene has CDR1 DFQATT and CDR2 SNEGSKA (reference sequence). The CDR3 loop is CSADGTSNSKNIQYF.

J is TRBJ1-2 and V is TRBV10-3; TCRdb designates TRBD1, a call that cannot be tested without DNA. From germline, CDR1 is ENHRY and CDR2 SYGVKD. CDR3 length equals 13 residues. The CDR3: CAISESYRDGGNF.

This chain connects TRBV6-2 or TRBV6-3 to TRBJ1-1; the D call from TCRdb, TRBD1, cannot be confirmed without DNA. CDR1 is MNHEY and CDR2 is SVGEGT in the germline V gene. There are 16 residues in the CDR3. CDR3 residues: CASSYSWGRRNTDAFF.

The rearrangement links TRBV29-1 to TRBJ1-1; there is no DNA to check the TCRdb D call of TRBD1. This CDR3 is built from 14 residues. In germline, CDR1 is SQVTM, CDR2 ANQGSEA. The CDR3 is CSLRTGNMNTEAFF.

The genes are TRBV20-1 and TRBJ2-1. The germline V gene encodes CDR1 DFQATT and CDR2 SNEGSKA (reference sequence). This CDR3 has 13 amino acids. CDR3 sequence reads: CSARDRVYNEQFF.

V usage is TRBV9 and J usage is TRBJ1-2; TCRdb's D call, TRBD1, is unchecked because there is no DNA. Germline CDR1 reads SGDLS; CDR2 reads YYNGEE. This CDR3 spans 14 amino acids. The CDR3 spells CASSVERQGYGYTF.

V and J are TRBV30 and TRBJ2-5; the D gene TCRdb calls, TRBD1, cannot be checked with no DNA. The CDR3 totals 14 residues. Per germline, CDR1 GTSNPN and CDR2 SVGIG (reference sequence). The CDR3 protein is CAWSRGGAQETQYF.

The V and J genes are TRBV9 and TRBJ1-6. The CDR3 sequence is 15 residues long. Germline V gene lookup returns CDR1 SGDLS and CDR2 YYNGEE. CDR3 sequence: CASSVLWTANSPLHF.

The V gene is TRBV29-1, the J gene TRBJ2-5; as DNA is missing, the TRBD1 call by TCRdb cannot be tested. The CDR3 extends over 13 amino acids. Germline CDR1 and CDR2: SQVTM and ANQGSEA. This CDR3 reads CSVGGGQRETQYF.

The chain couples TRBV28 to TRBJ2-2; the TCRdb D gene call, TRBD2, has no DNA to confirm it. The germline V gene has CDR1 MDHEN and CDR2 SYDVKM. The CDR3 is 16 residues long. The CDR3 reads CASSPGLVVNTGELFF.

This rearrangement joins TRBV12-3 or TRBV12-4 to TRBJ1-1; TCRdb's D call, TRBD1, is unchecked because there is no DNA. The CDR3 consists of 13 residues. CDR3: CASRNRGLDEAFF.

This chain links TRBV20-1 with TRBJ2-3. This CDR3 spans 16 amino acids. Per germline, CDR1 DFQATT and CDR2 SNEGSKA (reference sequence). The CDR3 spells CSARDVGKRFTDTQYF.

The chain carries TRBV12-3 or TRBV12-4 and TRBJ2-1; TCRdb reports TRBD1, a call that lacks DNA to check it against. This CDR3 is built from 15 residues. CDR3 sequence: CASRSPGGGTTEQFF.

The chain recombines TRBV4-3 with TRBJ2-2; there is no DNA to check the TCRdb D call of TRBD1. The CDR3 has 16 amino acids. The germline V gene encodes CDR1 LGHNA and CDR2 YSLEER. This CDR3 reads CASSPGQVLLTGELFF.

V usage is TRBV4-2 and J usage is TRBJ2-2. CDR3 length: 16 residues. Germline CDR1 LGHNA, CDR2 YNFKEQ. The CDR3 sequence: CASSQDMQVNTGELFF.

This chain connects TRBV7-6 to TRBJ2-5; TCRdb calls TRBD1, which cannot be checked without DNA. The CDR3 runs 14 residues. Germline-derived CDR1 and CDR2 are SGHVS and FNYEAQ. The CDR3 here is CASSQARGGETQYF.

The rearrangement uses TRBV5-4 and TRBJ2-3; TCRdb outputs TRBD1, but without DNA this stays unchecked. CDR1 is SGHNT, CDR2 YYREEE, per germline (reference sequence). The CDR3 extends over 15 amino acids. The CDR3 protein is CASSAPLQSTDTQYF.